The 6 T cell receptor beta chains presented below share a single source sample, sequenced in a study of OX40 agonist ivuxolimab in advanced cancers. Here immunoSEQ multiplex PCR was the method, and the copy in TCRdb shows in-frame clones only, minus some. Of about 96,000 clones detected, approximately 84% appear once; the ten largest clones hold under 7%. Sequencing was performed on CD4+ or CD8+ T cells sorted from blood, taken in a trial of the OX40 agonist ivuxolimab. These receptors were collected from an adult with an advanced solid tumor such as melanoma, head and neck, liver or kidney cancer.

This chain joins TRBV2 and TRBJ2-5; D not resolved. This CDR3 has 13 residues. Germline V lookup: CDR1 SNHLY, CDR2 FYNNEI. The V end lost 7 bases, the J end lost 7 bases, and 16 bases lay between the germline ends. DNA of the CDR3: TGTGCCAGCAAGCAGGCCCCGATACTGACCCAGTACTTC. Translating it yields CASKQAPILTQYF. Full variable domain (rest looked up from reference TRBV2 and TRBJ2-5): EPEVTQTPSHQVTQMGQEVILRCVPISNHLYFYWYRQILGQKVEFLVSFYNNEISEKSEIFDDQFSVERPDGSNFTLKIRSTKLEDSAMYFCASKQAPILTQYFGPGTRLLVL.

The rearrangement uses TRBV27 and TRBJ2-1, with 14 bases fitting TRBD2. In germline, CDR1 is MNHEY, CDR2 SMNVEV (reference sequence). The CDR3 is 17 amino acids. The J segment lost 4 bases and the V segment lost 7 bases, leaving 9 bases of the junction unmatched. The CDR3 DNA sequence: TGTGCCAGCACCAAAAGGACTAGCGGGGGGCCGTACAATGAGCAGTTCTTC. Translating gives CASTKRTSGGPYNEQFF.

The chain is built from TRBV29-1 and TRBJ2-3; no definite D call. Trimming removed 4 bases at V and 0 bases at J, with 8 bases between. CDR3 length: 13 amino acids. Germline V gives CDR1 SQVTM, CDR2 ANQGSEA. The CDR3 nucleotides read TGCAGCGTTGGAAGGGCTAGCACAGATACGCAGTATTTT. Translating gives CSVGRASTDTQYF.

This clone was seen just once. V gene TRBV7-2 combines with J gene TRBJ1-2, with TRBD1 matching 8 bases. The J segment lost 6 bases and the V segment lost 6 bases, leaving 6 bases of the junction unmatched. The germline gives CDR1 SGHTA, CDR2 FQGNSA. CDR3 length: 13 amino acids. In DNA, the CDR3 is TGTGCCAGCAGAGGACAGGGAACGGATGGCTACACCTTC. This encodes CASRGQGTDGYTF.

The genes are TRBV30 and TRBJ2-2, with D perhaps matching TRBD1 (6 bases). The CDR3 extends over 14 amino acids. Between the trimmed V and J ends, which lost 3 bases and 1 base, there was a span of 9 bases. CDR1 GTSNPN and CDR2 SVGIG come from the germline V gene (reference sequence). As DNA, the CDR3 is TGTGCCTGGAGGCAACAGGGGAACACCGGGGAGCTGTTTTTT. Encoded protein: CAWRQQGNTGELFF. Looking up the rest from reference TRBV30 and TRBJ2-2 gives the full variable domain: SQTIHQWPATLVQPVGSPLSLECTVEGTSNPNLYWYRQAAGRGLQLLFYSVGIGQISSEVPQNLSASRPQDRQFILSSKKLLLSDSGFYLCAWRQQGNTGELFFGEGSRLTVL.

J is TRBJ2-7 and V is TRBV5-6; D tentatively reads TRBD1 or TRBD2 (6 bases each). The ends were cut back, 2 bases at V and 2 bases at J, with 11 bases in the middle. CDR1 SGHDT and CDR2 YYEEEE come from the germline V gene. CDR3 size: 14 residues. The chain's CDR3 is CASSLGGPPYEQYF. The CDR3 DNA is TGTGCCAGCAGCTTAGGGGGGCCTCCCTACGAGCAGTACTTC. The variable domain in full, completed from reference TRBV5-6 and TRBJ2-7, reads DAGVTQSPTHLIKTRGQQVTLRCSPKSGHDTVSWYQQALGQGPQFIFQYYEEEERQRGNFPDRFSGHQFPNYSSELNVNALLLGDSALYLCASSLGGPPYEQYFGPGTRLTVT.